The clone carrying this T cell receptor (beta chain) was counted ten times or more. The data originate from a study of T cells in Graves' hyperthyroidism and ophthalmopathy. TCR beta CDR3 sequences were amplified from RNA transcripts. Using the HTBI primer set, a first-round RT-PCR was run on the TCR CDR3. TCRdb re-called the multiplex PCR reads through MiXCR, storing one row per CDR3 protein. The table lists approximately 600,000 distinct CDR3 sequences, under 25% of them singletons. This CDR3 contains 15 residues. Germline V gene sequence: CDR1 MDHEN, CDR2 SYDVKM. After removal of 2 bases from V and 2 bases from J, the junction contained 2 bases not matched to a gene.

Material for sequencing was blood. The chain links TRBV28 to TRBJ2-3; TRBD1 matches 9 bases. The sequence was collected from a man aged 30 to 45 with Graves' ophthalmopathy. The CDR3: CASSLGTGLTDTQYF. DNA for the CDR3: TGTGCCAGCAGTTTAGGGACAGGGCTCACAGATACGCAGTATTTT.